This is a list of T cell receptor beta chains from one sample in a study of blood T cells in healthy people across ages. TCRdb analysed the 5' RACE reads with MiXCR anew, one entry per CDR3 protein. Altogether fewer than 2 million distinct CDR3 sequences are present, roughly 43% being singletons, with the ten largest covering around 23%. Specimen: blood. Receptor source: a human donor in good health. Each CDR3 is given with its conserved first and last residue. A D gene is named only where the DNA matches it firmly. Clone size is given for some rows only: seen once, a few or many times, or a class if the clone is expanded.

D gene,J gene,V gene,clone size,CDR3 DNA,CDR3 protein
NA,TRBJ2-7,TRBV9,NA,TGTGCCGGCAGCGGGGGACAGAGATCCTACGAGCAGTACTTC,CAGSGGQRSYEQYF
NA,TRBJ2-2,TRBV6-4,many,TGTGCCAGCAGTGACTGGGACAACACCGGGGAGCTGTTTTTT,CASSDWDNTGELFF
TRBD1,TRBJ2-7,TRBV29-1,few,TGCAGCGTTGTTAGTCGGGACAGGGTCTACGAGCAGTACTTC,CSVVSRDRVYEQYF
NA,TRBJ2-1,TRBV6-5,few,TGTGCCAGCAGTGAGACTGCCTACAATGAGCAGTTCTTC,CASSETAYNEQFF
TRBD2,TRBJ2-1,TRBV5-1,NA,TGCGCCAGCAGGTCGGGGGGAGACAATGAGCAGTTCTTC,CASRSGGDNEQFF
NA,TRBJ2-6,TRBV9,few,TGTGCCAGCAGCGAGATGAGCTCTGGGGCCAACGTCCTGACTTTC,CASSEMSSGANVLTF
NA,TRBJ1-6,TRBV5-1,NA,TGCGCCAGCAGCTTAGGCAGCATGAATTCACCCCTCCACTTT,CASSLGSMNSPLHF
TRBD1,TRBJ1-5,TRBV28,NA,TGTGCCAGCAGTCGCCTCCGGGACAGGGGGAATCAGCCCCAGCATTTT,CASSRLRDRGNQPQHF
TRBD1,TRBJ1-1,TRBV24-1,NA,TGTGCCACCAGTGATTCACACAGGGGGCACCATGAAGCTTTCTTT,CATSDSHRGHHEAFF
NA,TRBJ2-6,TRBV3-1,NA,TGTGCCAGCAGCCAAGATCGCCCCTTGACCGTCCGGACTTTC,CASSQDRPLTVRTF
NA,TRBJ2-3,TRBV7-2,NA,TGTGCCAGCAGCTATTCCCGGCGGGGAGACACAGATACGCAGTATTTT,CASSYSRRGDTDTQYF
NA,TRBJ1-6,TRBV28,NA,TGTGCCAGCAGCGAGGGTTCCTATAATTCACCCCTCCACTTT,CASSEGSYNSPLHF
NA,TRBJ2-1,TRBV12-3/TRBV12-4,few,TGTGCCAGCAGACGAAGCGGGGACACCTACAATGAGCAGTTCTTC,CASRRSGDTYNEQFF
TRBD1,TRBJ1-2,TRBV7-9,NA,TGTGCCAGCAGCGACAGGGGTTATGACTATGGCTACACCTTC,CASSDRGYDYGYTF
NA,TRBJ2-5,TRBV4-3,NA,TGCGCCAGCAGCCAATTTCCCGAAACAGAGACCCAGTACTTC,CASSQFPETETQYF
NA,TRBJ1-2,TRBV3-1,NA,TGTGCCAGCAGCCCCGGACGGTGGGGCTACACCTTC,CASSPGRWGYTF
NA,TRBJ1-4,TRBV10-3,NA,TGTGCCAGCAGATCAGTAGGGGAAAAACTGTTTTTT,CASRSVGEKLFF
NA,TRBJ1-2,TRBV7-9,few,TGTGCCACCCCGACAGCAGCTAACTATGGCTACACCTTC,CATPTAANYGYTF
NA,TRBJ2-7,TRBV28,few,TGTGCCAGCAGTACATTTGGGGGCTACGAGCAGTACTTC,CASSTFGGYEQYF
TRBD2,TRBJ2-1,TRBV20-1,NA,TGCAGTGCTGCGCGCGCGGGGGGATACAATGAGCGGTTCTTC,CSAARAGGYNERFF
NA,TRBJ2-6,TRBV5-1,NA,TGCGCCAGCGGCGGCAGCTTAAGCTCTGGGGCCAACGTCCTGACTTTC,CASGGSLSSGANVLTF
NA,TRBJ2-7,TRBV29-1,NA,TGCAGCGTTTCTCAAGACGGAGGCTACGAGCAGTACTTC,CSVSQDGGYEQYF
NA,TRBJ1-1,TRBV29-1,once,TGCAGCCTAAACTCAGGGCTGGCCACTGAAGCTTTCTTT,CSLNSGLATEAFF
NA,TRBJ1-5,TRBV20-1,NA,TGCAGTGCTATAGCCGGGAACCTTAATCAGCCCCAGCATTTT,CSAIAGNLNQPQHF
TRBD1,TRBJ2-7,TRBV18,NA,TGTGCCAGCTCAAACGGACAGGGGTGGTACGAGCAGTACTTC,CASSNGQGWYEQYF
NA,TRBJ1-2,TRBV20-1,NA,TGCAGTGCCAGGTGGAATGGGGGGGCCTATGGCTACACCTTC,CSARWNGGAYGYTF
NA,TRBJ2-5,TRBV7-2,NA,TGTGCCAGCAGCCTCCTCACTCCCGGGCACCCGACGGAGACCCAGTACTTC,CASSLLTPGHPTETQYF
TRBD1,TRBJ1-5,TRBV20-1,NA,TGCAGTACTCAGGGGGGCAGGGGCAGCAATCAGCCCCAGCATTTT,CSTQGGRGSNQPQHF
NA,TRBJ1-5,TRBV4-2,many,TGTGCCAGCAGCCAAGACAGGGTCGGTCAGCCCCAGCATTTT,CASSQDRVGQPQHF
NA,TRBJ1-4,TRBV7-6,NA,TGTGCCAGCAGCTTGACATACCGGCAGGATCTAACTAATGAAAAACTGTTTTTT,CASSLTYRQDLTNEKLFF
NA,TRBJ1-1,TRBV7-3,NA,TGTGCCGGCAGCTCAGGGCCAGGTGTGACGGCTGAAGCTTTCTTT,CAGSSGPGVTAEAFF
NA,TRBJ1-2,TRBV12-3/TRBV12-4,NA,TGTGCCAGCAGTTCCTCAGGGCCCCAAAGAGCTGTGGGGGGCTACACCTTC,CASSSSGPQRAVGGYTF
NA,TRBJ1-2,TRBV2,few,TGTGCCAGCGGGGGAATTGGACACAACTATGGCTACACCTTC,CASGGIGHNYGYTF
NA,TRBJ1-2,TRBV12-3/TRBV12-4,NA,TGTGCCAGCAGTTTAGAGGGCAGGGATCACTATGGCTACACCTTC,CASSLEGRDHYGYTF
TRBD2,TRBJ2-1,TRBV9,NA,TGTGCCAGCAGCGTTTGGACTAGCGGGGGGAACGAGCAGTTCTTC,CASSVWTSGGNEQFF
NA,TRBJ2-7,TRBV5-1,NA,TGCGCCAGCAGCTTTCACCCGGAACAGTCCTACGAGCAGTACTTC,CASSFHPEQSYEQYF
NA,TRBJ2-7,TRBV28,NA,TGTGCCAGCAAAACGGGACCCACTTTCTACGAGCAGTACTTC,CASKTGPTFYEQYF
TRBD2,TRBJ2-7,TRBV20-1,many,TGCAGTGCTAGAGGGACTAGCGGGGACTCCTACGAGCAGTACTTC,CSARGTSGDSYEQYF
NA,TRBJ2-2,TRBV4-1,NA,TGCGCCAGCAGCCAAGAAGCTGGACAGATTACCGGGGAGCTGTTTTTT,CASSQEAGQITGELFF
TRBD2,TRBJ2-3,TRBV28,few,TGTGCCAGCAGTCCCCTGGGACTAGCGGGCAGCACAGATACGCAGTATTTT,CASSPLGLAGSTDTQYF
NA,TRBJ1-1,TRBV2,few,TGTGCCAGTCTCAAGACGAACACTGAAGCTTTCTTT,CASLKTNTEAFF
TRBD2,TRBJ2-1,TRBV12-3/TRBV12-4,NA,TGTGCCAGCAGTCTCCCTAGCGGGGGTCTACGCGATGAGCAGTTCTTC,CASSLPSGGLRDEQFF
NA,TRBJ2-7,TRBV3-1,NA,TGTGCCAGCAGCCAAGAATGGGGAACAGGCGAGCAGTACTTC,CASSQEWGTGEQYF